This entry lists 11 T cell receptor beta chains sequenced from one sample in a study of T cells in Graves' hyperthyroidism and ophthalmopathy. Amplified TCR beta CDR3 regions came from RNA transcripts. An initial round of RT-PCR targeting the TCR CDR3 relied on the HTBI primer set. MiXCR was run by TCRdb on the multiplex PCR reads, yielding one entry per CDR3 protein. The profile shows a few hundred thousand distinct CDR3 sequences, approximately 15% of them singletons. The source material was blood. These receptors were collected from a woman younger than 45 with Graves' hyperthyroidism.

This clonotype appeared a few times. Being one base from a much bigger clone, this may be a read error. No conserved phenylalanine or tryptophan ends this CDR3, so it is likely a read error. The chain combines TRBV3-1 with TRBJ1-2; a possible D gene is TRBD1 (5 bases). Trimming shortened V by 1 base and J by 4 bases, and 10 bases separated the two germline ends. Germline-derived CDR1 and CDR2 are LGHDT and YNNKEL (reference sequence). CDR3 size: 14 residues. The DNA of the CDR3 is TGTGCCAGCAGCCAAGCCGGGACGTTCTATGGCTACACCCTC. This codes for CASSQAGTFYGYTL.

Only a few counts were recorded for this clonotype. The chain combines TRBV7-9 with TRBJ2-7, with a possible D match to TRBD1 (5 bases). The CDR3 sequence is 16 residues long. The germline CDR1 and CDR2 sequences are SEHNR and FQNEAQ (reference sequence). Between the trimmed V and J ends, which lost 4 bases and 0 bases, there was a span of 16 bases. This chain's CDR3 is CASSSITWGVSYEQYF. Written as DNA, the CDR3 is TGTGCCAGCAGCTCCATCACTTGGGGCGTCTCCTACGAGCAGTACTTC.

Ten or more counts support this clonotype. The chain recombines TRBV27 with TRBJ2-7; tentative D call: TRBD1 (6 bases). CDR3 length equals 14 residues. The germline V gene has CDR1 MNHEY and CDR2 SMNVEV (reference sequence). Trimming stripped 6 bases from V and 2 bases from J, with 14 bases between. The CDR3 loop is CASSRDGDTYEQYF. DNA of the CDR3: TGTGCCAGCAGCAGAGATGGGGACACCTACGAGCAGTACTTC.

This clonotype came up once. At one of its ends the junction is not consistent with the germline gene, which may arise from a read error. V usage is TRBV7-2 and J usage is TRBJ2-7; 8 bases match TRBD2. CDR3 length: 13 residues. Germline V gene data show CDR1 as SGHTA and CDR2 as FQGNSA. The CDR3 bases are TGTGCCATCAGCCGTCAAGCGGGGGACGAGCAGTACTTC. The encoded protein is CAISRQAGDEQYF.

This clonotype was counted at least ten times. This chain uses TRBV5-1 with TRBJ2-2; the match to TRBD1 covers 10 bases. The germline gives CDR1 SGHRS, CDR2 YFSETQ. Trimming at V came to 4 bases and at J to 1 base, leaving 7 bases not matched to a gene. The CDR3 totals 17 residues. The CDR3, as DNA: TGCGCCAGCAGCGAGGACAGGGGGAATCTGAACACCGGGGAGCTGTTTTTT. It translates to CASSEDRGNLNTGELFF.

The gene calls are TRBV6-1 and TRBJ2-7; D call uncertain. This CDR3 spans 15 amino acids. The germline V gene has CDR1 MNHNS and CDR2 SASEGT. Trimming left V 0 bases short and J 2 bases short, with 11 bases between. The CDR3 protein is CASSEANRLAYEQYF. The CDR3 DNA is TGTGCCAGCAGTGAAGCCAACAGACTCGCCTACGAGCAGTACTTC.

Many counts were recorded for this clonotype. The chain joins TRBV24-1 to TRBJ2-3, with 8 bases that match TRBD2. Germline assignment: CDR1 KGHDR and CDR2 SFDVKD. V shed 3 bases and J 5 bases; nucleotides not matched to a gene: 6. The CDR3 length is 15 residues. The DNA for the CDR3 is TGTGCCACCAGTGATATAAGCGGGAGTCAAGATACGCAGTATTTT. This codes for CATSDISGSQDTQYF.

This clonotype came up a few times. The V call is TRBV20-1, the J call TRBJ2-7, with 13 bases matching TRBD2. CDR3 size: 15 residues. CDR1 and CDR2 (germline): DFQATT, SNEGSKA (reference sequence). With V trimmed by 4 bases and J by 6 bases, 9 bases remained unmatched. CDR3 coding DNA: TGCAGTGCTACAAGTATCGGACTAGCGGGAGTCGAGCAGTACTTC. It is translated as CSATSIGLAGVEQYF.

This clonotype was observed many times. The CDR3 nucleotides read TGTGCTAGTGTTCCCTCAGGTAGACCGACTTACGAGCAGTACTTC. Residues: CASVPSGRPTYEQYF. The chain is built from TRBV12-5 and TRBJ2-7; no definite D call. Germline V gene sequence: CDR1 LGHNT, CDR2 FRNRAP. V was clipped by 7 bases and J by 4 bases, with 20 bases between them. The CDR3 runs 15 residues.

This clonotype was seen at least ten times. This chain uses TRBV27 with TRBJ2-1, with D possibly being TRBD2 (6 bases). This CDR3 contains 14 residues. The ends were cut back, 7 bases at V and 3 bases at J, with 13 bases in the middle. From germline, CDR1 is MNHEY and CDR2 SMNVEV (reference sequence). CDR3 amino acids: CASTPSGYYNEQFF. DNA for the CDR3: TGTGCCAGCACTCCAAGCGGGTACTACAATGAGCAGTTCTTC.

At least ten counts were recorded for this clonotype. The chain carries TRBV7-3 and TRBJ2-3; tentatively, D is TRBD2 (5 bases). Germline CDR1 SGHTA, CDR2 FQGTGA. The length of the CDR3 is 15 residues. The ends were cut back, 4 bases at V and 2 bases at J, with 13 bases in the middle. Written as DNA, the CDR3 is TGTGCCAGCAGCTCCGGTTTAGACTACACAGATACGCAGTATTTT. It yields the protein CASSSGLDYTDTQYF.